This T cell receptor (beta chain) was identified in a study of blood T cells in healthy people across ages. Study in general: Through template switching, about one barcoded beta molecule was captured per two T cells, as measured in model experiments. Broader study findings: Long-lived donors carried more naive CD4+ cells and greater diversity than aged donors. Estimates of total diversity, which came from one million sequenced T cells, were considered to be underestimates.

Through a sample-barcoded 5' primer and a J-beta primer mix, a second PCR was run for roughly 6 to 12 cycles. Every sample produced at least 2.5 million CDR3-containing paired-end reads. TCRdb itself ran the 5' RACE reads through MiXCR, one entry per CDR3 protein. The sample has approximately 1.5 million distinct CDR3 sequences; roughly a third are singletons. About this clonotype itself: The antigen remains undetermined.

Germline CDR1 is SGHTA and CDR2 is FQGNSA. CDR3 length: 16 residues. The V and J ends lost 4 bases and 2 bases respectively, with 15 bases between them. The origin of this receptor is a woman in her 30s in good health. The rearrangement joins TRBV7-2 to TRBJ2-1; tentatively, D is TRBD2 (6 bases). The sample taken for sequencing was blood. Here the CDR3 DNA reads TGTGCCAGCAGCTCGGTACGGCGGGGAACCTACAATGAGCAGTTCTTC. Translated: CASSSVRRGTYNEQFF. Full variable domain (remainder filled in from reference TRBV7-2 and TRBJ2-1): GAGVSQSPSNKVTEKGKDVELRCDPISGHTALYWYRQSLGQGLEFLIYFQGNSAPDKSGLPSDRFSAERTGGSVSTLTIQRTQQEDSAVYLCASSSVRRGTYNEQFFGPGTRLTVL.